These 9 T cell receptor beta chains share one sample of origin, sequenced in a study of vaccination and CD4 T cells after COVID-19. These receptors have no identified antigens. Cultured CD4+ T cell DNA underwent sequencing with the Oncomine TCR Beta short-read assay. TCRdb reprocessed the PCR reads via MiXCR and lists one record per CDR3 protein. The sample gives tens of thousands of distinct CDR3 sequences, under 45% of which show up once; approximately 20% is in the top ten. As to treatment: approximately 11-day PBMC culture with coronavirus spike peptide pools or control peptides (ViraFEST assay). This specimen was CD4+ T cells from blood, cultured in vitro, taken before SARS-CoV-2 vaccination. These receptors were taken from a human donor who received a COVID-19 vaccine.

This sequence joins TRBV5-1 and TRBJ1-5; D ambiguous. The germline V gene has CDR1 SGHRS and CDR2 YFSETQ. Between the trimmed V and J ends, which lost 2 bases and 6 bases, there was a span of 15 bases. The CDR3 spans 15 residues. Here the CDR3 reads CASSLLGSESQPQHF. For the CDR3, the DNA is TGCGCCAGCAGCTTATTGGGGTCGGAGTCTCAGCCCCAGCATTTT.

The chain carries TRBV30 and TRBJ1-3; D remains ambiguous. The CDR3 length is 14 residues. Trimming shortened V by 0 bases and J by 3 bases, and 9 bases separated the two germline ends. CDR1 is GTSNPN and CDR2 is SVGIG in the germline V gene (reference sequence). CDR3 amino acids: CAWSVLRGGNTIYF. For the CDR3, the DNA is TGTGCCTGGAGTGTACTAAGAGGTGGAAACACCATATATTTT.

This clonotype occurred once. The chain uses TRBV5-1 and TRBJ1-6, with 8 bases fitting TRBD1. CDR1 is SGHRS and CDR2 is YFSETQ in the germline V gene. The CDR3 consists of 14 residues. After removal of 3 bases from V and 11 bases from J, the junction contained 7 bases not matched to a gene. The CDR3 DNA follows: TGCGCCAGCAGCTCCGGACAGGGACAAACACCCCTCCACTTT. It translates to CASSSGQGQTPLHF.

This clonotype was observed a few times. V usage is TRBV6-1 and J usage is TRBJ1-4, with TRBD1 as a possible D gene (6 bases). Germline CDR1 and CDR2: MNHNS and SASEGT. The CDR3 extends over 15 amino acids. V shed 3 bases and J shed 4 bases, with 12 bases lying between them. The CDR3, as DNA: TGTGCCAGCAGTGACCCGGGACACTTTAATGAAAAACTGTTTTTT. This encodes CASSDPGHFNEKLFF.

The chain recombines TRBV2 with TRBJ1-1; D uncertain. V lost 3 bases and J lost 7, with 12 bases in between. CDR1 is SNHLY and CDR2 is FYNNEI in the germline V gene. The CDR3 consists of 13 residues. CDR3 region: CASSDRGSSEAFF. CDR3 coding DNA: TGTGCCAGCAGTGATCGGGGTTCTAGTGAAGCTTTCTTT. Variable domain in full (rest from reference TRBV2 and TRBJ1-1): EPEVTQTPSHQVTQMGQEVILRCVPISNHLYFYWYRQILGQKVEFLVSFYNNEISEKSEIFDDQFSVERPDGSNFTLKIRSTKLEDSAMYFCASSDRGSSEAFFGQGTRLTVV.

The chain joins TRBV20-1 to TRBJ2-7; D possibly corresponds to TRBD1 (5 bases). Between the trimmed V and J ends, which lost 0 bases and 4 bases, there was a span of 16 bases. Germline CDR1 is DFQATT and CDR2 is SNEGSKA (reference sequence). This CDR3 has 15 amino acids. The CDR3 DNA reads TGCAGTGCTAGAGATCCCTTCAGGGAAACATACGAGCAGTACTTC. It translates to CSARDPFRETYEQYF.

The V call is TRBV12-3 or TRBV12-4, the J call TRBJ1-2, with a weak D call TRBD1 (6 bases). The CDR3 is made up of 14 amino acids. Deletions cut 5 bases from V and 7 bases from J, with 17 bases between. The CDR3 DNA reads as TGTGCCAGCAGTCCAGGGGACCTTATACCTGGCTACACCTTC. The encoded protein is CASSPGDLIPGYTF.

The table lists this clonotype with a few counts. The chain has TRBV19 and TRBJ1-1; tentative D call: TRBD1 (5 bases). Germline V gene sequence: CDR1 LNHDA, CDR2 SQIVND (reference sequence). Deletions cut 3 bases from V and 5 bases from J, with 10 bases between. The CDR3 is 13 residues long. Written as DNA, the CDR3 is TGTGCCAGTAGTATGACGACAGATACTGAAGCTTTCTTT. Encoded protein: CASSMTTDTEAFF.

This chain joins TRBV19 and TRBJ2-7, with 13 bases identical to TRBD2. The germline CDR1 and CDR2 sequences are LNHDA and SQIVND (reference sequence). The junction had 5 bases not matched to a gene; V was cut back by 5 bases and J by 4 bases. The CDR3 extends over 15 amino acids. The CDR3 coding sequence is TGTGCCAGTAGTCTCCGGACTAGCGGGGGTTACGAGCAGTACTTC. Protein product: CASSLRTSGGYEQYF.